This entry lists 19 T cell receptor beta chains sequenced from one sample in a study of T-cell memory formation after mild COVID-19. TCRdb reprocessed the 5' RACE reads via MiXCR and lists one record per CDR3 protein. Of about 400,000 distinct CDR3 sequences listed, about 20% were seen once; the top ten hold 20% to 25%. Sequenced sample: PBMCs or a T cell subset sorted from them (not recorded which). All receptors come from a man younger than 35 who had mild COVID-19 (a few samples of this study predate the infection). Cell type and time point are not known.

A few counts support this clonotype. V usage is TRBV11-2 and J usage is TRBJ2-5; 10 positions agree with TRBD1. CDR3 size: 14 residues. V lost 6 bases, J lost 4 bases, and 5 bases stayed unmatched. Germline values: CDR1 SGHAT, CDR2 FQNNGV. The CDR3: CASSPGQGIETQYF. CDR3 DNA sequence: TGTGCCAGCAGTCCGGGACAGGGGATAGAGACCCAGTACTTC.

The gene calls are TRBV27 and TRBJ2-5, with D possibly being TRBD1 (6 bases). CDR3 length equals 14 residues. Per the germline V gene, CDR1 is MNHEY and CDR2 is SMNVEV (reference sequence). V was pared by 6 bases and J by 2 bases, with 13 bases between. The CDR3 region has the DNA TGTGCCAGCAGCTTTGACAGGCATCAAGAGACCCAGTACTTC. Translating it yields CASSFDRHQETQYF.

This clonotype was observed a few times. The chain is built from TRBV4-1 and TRBJ2-7; no firm D call. The CDR3 runs to 14 residues. Germline loops: CDR1 MGHRA, CDR2 YSYEKL. V lost 1 base and J 6 bases, leaving 13 bases between the germline ends. The CDR3 sequence is CASSQAPEPSEQYF. The DNA of the CDR3 is TGCGCCAGCAGCCAAGCCCCGGAACCTAGCGAGCAGTACTTC.

This clonotype was seen many times. This chain connects TRBV7-9 to TRBJ2-5; D ambiguous. Trimming stripped 1 base from V and 1 base from J, with 1 base between. The CDR3 has 12 amino acids. Germline CDR1 SEHNR, CDR2 FQNEAQ (reference sequence). The CDR3, as DNA: TGTGCCAGCAGCTTAGGCCAAGAGACCCAGTACTTC. Protein sequence: CASSLGQETQYF.

The chain employs TRBV6-2 or TRBV6-3 and TRBJ1-6, with D possibly matching TRBD1 (5 bases). The CDR3 consists of 16 residues. V was trimmed by 6 bases and J by 0 bases, leaving 12 bases between them. Germline CDR1 and CDR2: MNHEY and SVGEGT. The CDR3 nucleotides are TGTGCCAGCAGGCGGAGGGGAACCTCCTATAATTCACCCCTCCACTTT. Translation: CASRRRGTSYNSPLHF.

This clonotype was detected ten times or more. The chain combines TRBV6-2 or TRBV6-3 with TRBJ2-7; the D call may be TRBD1 or TRBD2 (5 bases each). CDR3 size: 16 residues. CDR1 is MNHEY and CDR2 is SVGEGT in the germline V gene. The germline V and J ends were trimmed by 6 bases and 4 bases, with 22 bases remaining between them. The CDR3 protein is CASSRRGPRITYEQYF. CDR3 bases: TGTGCCAGCAGCCGAAGGGGACCGCGAATTACTTACGAGCAGTACTTC.

This clonotype was seen a few times. The chain couples TRBV19 to TRBJ2-2; 7 bases are shared with TRBD1. The J segment lost 2 bases and the V segment lost 6 bases, leaving 6 bases of the junction unmatched. Germline CDR1 is LNHDA and CDR2 is SQIVND (reference sequence). The CDR3 is 15 residues long. The CDR3 protein is CASRTGTANTGELFF. The CDR3 DNA follows: TGTGCCAGTAGAACCGGGACAGCTAACACCGGGGAGCTGTTTTTT.

This clonotype has just a few counts. V is TRBV7-2 and J is TRBJ2-3; tentative D call: TRBD1 (6 bases). Germline values: CDR1 SGHTA, CDR2 FQGNSA. Trimming left V 4 bases short and J 3 bases short, with 14 bases between. This CDR3 is 15 amino acids long. The CDR3 sequence: CASSSRMDSTDTQYF. Here the CDR3 DNA reads TGTGCCAGCAGCTCCAGAATGGACAGTACAGATACGCAGTATTTT.

This clonotype showed up just a few times. The chain couples TRBV12-3 or TRBV12-4 to TRBJ2-2, with 7 bases fitting TRBD2. J gave up 6 bases and V 8 bases, and 3 bases lay outside the gene matches. The CDR3 length is 12 residues. The CDR3 nucleotides read TGTGCCAGCCGGGGGGACCCCGGGGAGCTGTTTTTT. Residues: CASRGDPGELFF.

The chain has TRBV3-1 and TRBJ2-2, with a possible D match to TRBD2 (5 bases). V was cut by 4 bases and J by 1 base, with 10 bases left in between. This CDR3 comprises 15 residues. Germline CDR1 is LGHDT and CDR2 is YNNKEL (reference sequence). The DNA for the CDR3 is TGTGCCAGCAGCCCCGGACTGGAGAACACCGGGGAGCTGTTTTTT. It yields the protein CASSPGLENTGELFF.

The sample holds many counts of this clonotype. The CDR3 spells CASSWTGIEQYF. Written as DNA, the CDR3 is TGCGCCAGCAGCTGGACCGGGATTGAGCAGTACTTC. The chain joins TRBV5-1 to TRBJ2-7, with D maybe TRBD2 (5 bases). V lost 3 bases, J lost 7 bases, and 11 bases lay in between. Germline V lookup: CDR1 SGHRS, CDR2 YFSETQ. This CDR3 spans 12 amino acids.

This clonotype was found once. The chain carries TRBV7-9 and TRBJ2-3, with 10 bases fitting TRBD2. Trimming cost V 3 bases and J 2 bases; bases outside gene matches: 2. Germline V gene data show CDR1 as SEHNR and CDR2 as FQNEAQ (reference sequence). This CDR3 has 15 residues. CDR3 sequence reads: CASSLTSGFTDTQYF. In DNA, the CDR3 is TGTGCCAGCAGCTTGACTAGCGGGTTCACAGATACGCAGTATTTT.

The table lists this clonotype with a few counts. This chain links TRBV7-2 with TRBJ2-5; TRBD2 is a possible D gene (6 bases). V lost 5 bases to trimming and J lost 5 bases, with 12 bases between them. CDR1 and CDR2 from the germline V gene are SGHTA and FQGNSA. This CDR3 is 13 amino acids long. The CDR3 DNA is TGTGCCAGCAGCCGGAGGGATCGGGAGACCCAGTACTTC. Translation gives CASSRRDRETQYF.

This clonotype was recorded a few times. The rearrangement uses TRBV10-3 and TRBJ2-3; the D gene is possibly TRBD2 (6 bases). Per germline, CDR1 ENHRY and CDR2 SYGVKD. The ends were cut back, 8 bases at V and 0 bases at J, with 15 bases in the middle. CDR3 length: 15 amino acids. CDR3 region: CAIGGAGTSTDTQYF. The CDR3 DNA reads as TGTGCCATCGGCGGTGCGGGGACTAGCACAGATACGCAGTATTTT.

The chain combines TRBV6-2 or TRBV6-3 with TRBJ2-1; D is perhaps TRBD2 (6 bases). Germline loops: CDR1 MNHEY, CDR2 SVGEGT. CDR3 length: 15 residues. Trimming stripped 0 bases from V and 1 base from J, with 7 bases between. Here the CDR3 DNA reads TGTGCCAGCAGTTACTCGCGGGGATCCTACAATGAGCAGTTCTTC. Translation gives CASSYSRGSYNEQFF.

The sample holds a few counts of this clonotype. This chain joins TRBV6-1 and TRBJ2-1; 10 positions agree with TRBD1. The CDR3 is 14 amino acids. V was clipped by 1 base and J by 6 bases; unmatched bases: 0. Per the germline V gene, CDR1 is MNHNS and CDR2 is SASEGT. The CDR3 here is CASSEGTGGNEQFF. CDR3 DNA: TGTGCCAGCAGTGAAGGGACAGGGGGCAATGAGCAGTTCTTC.

Ten or more counts support this clonotype. The CDR3 DNA follows: TGCGCCAGCAATCAAGCGGGGGGACAAGAGACCCAGTACTTC. This codes for CASNQAGGQETQYF. The V call is TRBV5-1, the J call TRBJ2-5; 9 bases agree with TRBD2. Trimming removed 6 bases from V and 2 bases from J; junction bases left unmatched: 5. The CDR3 spans 14 residues. From germline, CDR1 is SGHRS and CDR2 YFSETQ.

This clonotype was counted only a few times. V and J are TRBV20-1 and TRBJ2-7; 8 positions match TRBD2. Germline V lookup: CDR1 DFQATT, CDR2 SNEGSKA (reference sequence). V lost 6 bases, J lost 5 bases, and 9 bases stayed unmatched. The CDR3 is 13 residues long. The CDR3 DNA follows: TGCAGTGCCCCCGGGACTAGTCTCCACGAGCAGTACTTC. Its protein product is CSAPGTSLHEQYF.

There are a few counts of this clonotype. The rearrangement uses TRBV7-9 and TRBJ2-3; 9 nucleotides align to TRBD1. The CDR3 is 16 amino acids. V lost 5 bases to trimming and J lost 4 bases; unmatched junction nucleotides: 10. Germline V gene data show CDR1 as SEHNR and CDR2 as FQNEAQ (reference sequence). CDR3 in amino acids: CASSPGNRGQADTQYF. The CDR3 region has the DNA TGTGCCAGCAGCCCCGGCAACAGGGGGCAGGCAGATACGCAGTATTTT.